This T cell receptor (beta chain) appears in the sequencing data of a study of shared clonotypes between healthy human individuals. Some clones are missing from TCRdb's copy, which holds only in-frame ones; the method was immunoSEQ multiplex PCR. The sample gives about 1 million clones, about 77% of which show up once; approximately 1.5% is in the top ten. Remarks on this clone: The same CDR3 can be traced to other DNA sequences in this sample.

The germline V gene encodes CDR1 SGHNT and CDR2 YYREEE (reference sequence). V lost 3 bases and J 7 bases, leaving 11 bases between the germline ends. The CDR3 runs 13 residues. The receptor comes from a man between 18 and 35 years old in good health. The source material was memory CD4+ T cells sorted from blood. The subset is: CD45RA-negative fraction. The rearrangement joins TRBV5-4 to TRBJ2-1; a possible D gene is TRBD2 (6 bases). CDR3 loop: CASSSGLYNEQFF. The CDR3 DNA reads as TGTGCCAGCAGCTCGGGACTGTATAATGAGCAGTTCTTC.